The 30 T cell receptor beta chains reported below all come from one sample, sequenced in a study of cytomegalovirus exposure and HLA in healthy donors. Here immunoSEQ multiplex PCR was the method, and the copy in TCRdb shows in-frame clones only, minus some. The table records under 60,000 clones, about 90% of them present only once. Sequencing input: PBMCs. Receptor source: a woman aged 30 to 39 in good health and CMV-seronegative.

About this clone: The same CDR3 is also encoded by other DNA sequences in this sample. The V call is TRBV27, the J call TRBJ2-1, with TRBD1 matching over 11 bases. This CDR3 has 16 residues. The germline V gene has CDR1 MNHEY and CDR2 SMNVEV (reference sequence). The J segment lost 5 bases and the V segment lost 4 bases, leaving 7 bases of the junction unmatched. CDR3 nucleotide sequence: TGTGCCAGCAGTTCTACCGGGACAGGGGGTAACAATGAGCAGTTCTTC. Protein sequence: CASSSTGTGGNNEQFF.

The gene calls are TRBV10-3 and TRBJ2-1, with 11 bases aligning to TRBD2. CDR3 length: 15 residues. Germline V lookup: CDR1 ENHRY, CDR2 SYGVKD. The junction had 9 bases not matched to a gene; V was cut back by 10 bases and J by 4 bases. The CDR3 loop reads CATLGLADMYNEQFF. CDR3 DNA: TGTGCCACCCTGGGACTAGCGGACATGTACAATGAGCAGTTCTTC.

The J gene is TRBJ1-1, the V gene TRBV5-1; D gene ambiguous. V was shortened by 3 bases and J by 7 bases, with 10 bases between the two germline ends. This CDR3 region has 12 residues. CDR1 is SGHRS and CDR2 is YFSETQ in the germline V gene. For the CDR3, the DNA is TGCGCCAGCAGCTATGACGGAGGTGAAGCTTTCTTT. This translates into CASSYDGGEAFF.

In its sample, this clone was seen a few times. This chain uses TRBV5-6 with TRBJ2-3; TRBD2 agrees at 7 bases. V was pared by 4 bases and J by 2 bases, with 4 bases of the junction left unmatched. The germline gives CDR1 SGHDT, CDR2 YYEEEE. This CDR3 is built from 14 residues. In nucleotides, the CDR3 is TGTGCCAGCAGCCGGCGGGGGTACACAGATACGCAGTATTTT. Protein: CASSRRGYTDTQYF.

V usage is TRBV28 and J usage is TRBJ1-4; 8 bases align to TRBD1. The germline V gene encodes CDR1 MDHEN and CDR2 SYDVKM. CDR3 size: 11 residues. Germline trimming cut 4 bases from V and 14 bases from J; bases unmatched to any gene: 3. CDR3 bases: TGTGCCAGCAGTTGGAACAGGGGGCTGTTTTTT. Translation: CASSWNRGLFF. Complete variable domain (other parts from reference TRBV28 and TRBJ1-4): DVKVTQSSRYLVKRTGEKVFLECVQDMDHENMFWYRQDPGLGLRLIYFSYDVKMKEKGDIPEGYSVSREKKERFSLILESASTNQTSMYLCASSWNRGLFFGSGTQLSVL.

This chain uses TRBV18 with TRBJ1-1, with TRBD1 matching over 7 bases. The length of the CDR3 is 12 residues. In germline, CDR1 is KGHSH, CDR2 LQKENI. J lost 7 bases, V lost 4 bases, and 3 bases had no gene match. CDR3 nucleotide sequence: TGTGCCAGCTCACAGGGGGCGAGTGAAGCTTTCTTT. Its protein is CASSQGASEAFF.

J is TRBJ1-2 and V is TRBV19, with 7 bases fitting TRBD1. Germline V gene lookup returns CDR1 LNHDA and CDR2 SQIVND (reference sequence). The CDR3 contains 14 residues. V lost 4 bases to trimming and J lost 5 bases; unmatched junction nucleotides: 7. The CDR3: CASSRTGSGYGYTF. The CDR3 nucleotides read TGTGCCAGTAGTAGGACAGGCTCGGGTTATGGCTACACCTTC.

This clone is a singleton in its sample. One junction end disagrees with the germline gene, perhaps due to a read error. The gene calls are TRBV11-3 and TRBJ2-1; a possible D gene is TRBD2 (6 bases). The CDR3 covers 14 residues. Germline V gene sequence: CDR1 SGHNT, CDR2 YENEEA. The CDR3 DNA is TGCGCCAGCAGCTTAGCGGCTAGCAGTAATGAGCAGTTCTTC. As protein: CASSLAASSNEQFF. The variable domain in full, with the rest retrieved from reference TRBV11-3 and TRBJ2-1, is EAGVVQSPRYKIIEKKQPVAFWCNPISGHNTLYWYLQNLGQGPELLIRYENEEAVDDSQLPKDRFSAERLKGVDSTLKIQPAELGDSAVYLCASSLAASSNEQFFGPGTRLTVL.

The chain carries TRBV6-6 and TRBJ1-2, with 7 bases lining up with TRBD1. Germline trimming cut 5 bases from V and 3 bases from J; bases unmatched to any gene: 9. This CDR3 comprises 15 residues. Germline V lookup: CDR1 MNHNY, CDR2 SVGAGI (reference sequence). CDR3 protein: CASSRPSQGYYGYTF. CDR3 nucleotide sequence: TGTGCCAGCAGTCGACCTTCACAGGGGTACTATGGCTACACCTTC.

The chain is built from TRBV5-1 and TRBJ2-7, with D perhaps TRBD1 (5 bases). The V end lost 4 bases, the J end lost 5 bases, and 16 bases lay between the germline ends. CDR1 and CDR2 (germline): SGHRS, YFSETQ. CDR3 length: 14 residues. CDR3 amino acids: CASSPWTIMHEQYF. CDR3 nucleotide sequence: TGCGCCAGCAGCCCCTGGACAATAATGCACGAGCAGTACTTC.

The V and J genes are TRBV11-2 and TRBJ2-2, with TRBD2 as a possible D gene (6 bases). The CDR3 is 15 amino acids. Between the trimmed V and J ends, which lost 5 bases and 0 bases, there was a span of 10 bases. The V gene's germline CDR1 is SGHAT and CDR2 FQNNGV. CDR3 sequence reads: CASSGRITNTGELFF. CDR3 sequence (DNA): TGTGCCAGCAGCGGGAGGATCACGAACACCGGGGAGCTGTTTTTT.

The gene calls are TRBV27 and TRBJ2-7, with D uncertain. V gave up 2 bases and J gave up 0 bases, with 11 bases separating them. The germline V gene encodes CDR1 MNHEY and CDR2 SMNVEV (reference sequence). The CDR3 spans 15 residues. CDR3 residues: CASSLVSRSSYEQYF. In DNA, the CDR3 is TGTGCCAGCAGTTTAGTATCGCGGAGCTCCTACGAGCAGTACTTC.

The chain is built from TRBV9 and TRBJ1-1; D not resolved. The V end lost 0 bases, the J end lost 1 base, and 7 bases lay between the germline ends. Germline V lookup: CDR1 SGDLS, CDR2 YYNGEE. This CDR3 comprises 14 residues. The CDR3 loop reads CASSVAAGNTEAFF. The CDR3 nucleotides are TGTGCCAGCAGCGTAGCGGCGGGGAACACTGAAGCTTTCTTT.

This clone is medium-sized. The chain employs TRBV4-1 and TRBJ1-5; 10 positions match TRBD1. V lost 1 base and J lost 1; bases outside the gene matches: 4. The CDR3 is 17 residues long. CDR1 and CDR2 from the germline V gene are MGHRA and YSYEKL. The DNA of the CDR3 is TGCGCCAGCAGCCAAGGTTCGGGACAGGGGAGCAATCAGCCCCAGCATTTT. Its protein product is CASSQGSGQGSNQPQHF.

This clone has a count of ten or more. CDR3 bases: TGTGCCAGCAGTGACTCGGGGGACTACTCTGGGGCCAACGTCCTGACTTTC. This translates into CASSDSGDYSGANVLTF. The chain employs TRBV6-4 and TRBJ2-6; 7 bases fit TRBD2. Germline V gene lookup returns CDR1 MRHNA and CDR2 SNTAGT. Trimming at V came to 0 bases and at J to 0 bases, leaving 2 bases not matched to a gene. CDR3 length equals 17 residues.

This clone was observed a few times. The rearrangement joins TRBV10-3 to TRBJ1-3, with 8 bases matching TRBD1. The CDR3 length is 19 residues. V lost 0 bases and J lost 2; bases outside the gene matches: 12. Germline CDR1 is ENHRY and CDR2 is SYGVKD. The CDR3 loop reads CAISESHLGQENPGNTIYF. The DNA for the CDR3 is TGTGCCATCAGTGAGTCTCATCTGGGACAGGAGAACCCTGGAAACACCATATATTTT.

CDR3 DNA: TGTGCCAGCAGCCCATCCCCTCATAGTAGCGGTTACTACAATGAGCAGTTCTTC. It specifies CASSPSPHSSGYYNEQFF. The V gene is TRBV28, the J gene TRBJ2-1; perhaps TRBD2 as D (6 bases). The germline V and J ends were trimmed by 6 bases and 3 bases, with 24 bases remaining between them. The CDR3 runs 18 residues. The germline V gene encodes CDR1 MDHEN and CDR2 SYDVKM.

The CDR3 region is CASSPSSEETQYF. The DNA for the CDR3 is TGTGCCAGCAGCCCCTCGTCGGAAGAGACCCAGTACTTC. The V and J genes are TRBV28 and TRBJ2-5; D call uncertain. CDR3 size: 13 residues. V was clipped by 6 bases and J by 3 bases, with 11 bases between them. Per germline, CDR1 MDHEN and CDR2 SYDVKM.

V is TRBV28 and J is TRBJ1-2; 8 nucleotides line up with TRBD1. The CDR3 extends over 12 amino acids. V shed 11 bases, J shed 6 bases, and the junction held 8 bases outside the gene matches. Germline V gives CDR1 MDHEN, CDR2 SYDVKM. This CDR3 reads CAGSQGADGYTF. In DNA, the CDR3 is TGTGCCGGGTCTCAGGGGGCGGATGGCTACACCTTC.

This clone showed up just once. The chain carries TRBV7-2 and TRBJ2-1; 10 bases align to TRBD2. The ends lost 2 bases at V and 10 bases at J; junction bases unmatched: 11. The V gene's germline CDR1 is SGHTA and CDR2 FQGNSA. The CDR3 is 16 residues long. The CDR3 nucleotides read TGTGCCAGCAGCTTAAAACAAGCGGGAGGGCTTCGGGAGCAGTTCTTC. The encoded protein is CASSLKQAGGLREQFF.

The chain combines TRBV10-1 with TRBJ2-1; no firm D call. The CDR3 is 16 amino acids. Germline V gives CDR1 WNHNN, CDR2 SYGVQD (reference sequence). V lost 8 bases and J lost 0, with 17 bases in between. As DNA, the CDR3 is TGCGCCAGCGGCGAAGCCAAACGGAGCTCCTACAATGAGCAGTTCTTC. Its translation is CASGEAKRSSYNEQFF.

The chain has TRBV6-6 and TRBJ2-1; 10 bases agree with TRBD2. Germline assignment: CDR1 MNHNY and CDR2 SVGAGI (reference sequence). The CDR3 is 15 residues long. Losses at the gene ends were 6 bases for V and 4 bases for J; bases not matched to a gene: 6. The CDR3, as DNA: TGTGCCAGCAGCCTCGGACTAGCGGTGTACAATGAGCAGTTCTTC. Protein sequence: CASSLGLAVYNEQFF.

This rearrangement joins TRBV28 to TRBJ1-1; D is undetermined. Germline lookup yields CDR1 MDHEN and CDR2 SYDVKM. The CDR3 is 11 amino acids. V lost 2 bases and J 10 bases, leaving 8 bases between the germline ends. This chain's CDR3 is CASSLQVVAFF. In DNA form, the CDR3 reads TGTGCCAGCAGTTTACAGGTGGTAGCTTTCTTT.

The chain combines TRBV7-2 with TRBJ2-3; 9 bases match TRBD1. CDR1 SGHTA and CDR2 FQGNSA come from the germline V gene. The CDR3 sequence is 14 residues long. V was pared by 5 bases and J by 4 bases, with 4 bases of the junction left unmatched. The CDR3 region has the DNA TGTGCCAGCAGCACCAGGACAGGGGCAGATACGCAGTATTTT. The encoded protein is CASSTRTGADTQYF.

The CDR3 loop is CASSPTGKQAATF. CDR3 nucleotide sequence: TGTGCCAGCAGCCCCACAGGGAAACAGGCGGCCACCTTC. The chain is built from TRBV11-1 and TRBJ1-2; D is possibly TRBD1 (6 bases). Between the trimmed V and J ends, which lost 5 bases and 13 bases, there was a span of 20 bases. CDR1 is SGHAT and CDR2 is FQDESV in the germline V gene (reference sequence). The CDR3 consists of 13 residues.

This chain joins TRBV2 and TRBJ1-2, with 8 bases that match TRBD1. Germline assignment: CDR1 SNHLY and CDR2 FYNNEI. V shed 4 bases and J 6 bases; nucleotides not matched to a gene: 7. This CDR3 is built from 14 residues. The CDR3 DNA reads TGTGCCAGCAGTGGGGGGCAGGGGGCTCATGGCTACACCTTC. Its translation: CASSGGQGAHGYTF.

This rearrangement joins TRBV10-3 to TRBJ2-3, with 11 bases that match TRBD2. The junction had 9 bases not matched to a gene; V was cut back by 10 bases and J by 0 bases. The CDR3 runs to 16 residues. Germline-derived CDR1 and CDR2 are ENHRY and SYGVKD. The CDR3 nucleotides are TGTGCCACTCACCCGGGACTAGCGGTGAGCACAGATACGCAGTATTTT. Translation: CATHPGLAVSTDTQYF.

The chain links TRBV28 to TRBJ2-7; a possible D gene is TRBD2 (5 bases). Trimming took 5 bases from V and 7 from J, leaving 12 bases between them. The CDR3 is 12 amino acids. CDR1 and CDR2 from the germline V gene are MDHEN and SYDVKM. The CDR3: CASSLLKREQYF. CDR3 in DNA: TGTGCCAGCAGTCTTCTTAAGCGGGAGCAGTACTTC.

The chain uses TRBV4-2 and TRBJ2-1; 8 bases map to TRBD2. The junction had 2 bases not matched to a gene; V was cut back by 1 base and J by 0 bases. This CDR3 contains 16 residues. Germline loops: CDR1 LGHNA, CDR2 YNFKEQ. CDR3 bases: TGTGCCAGCAGCCAAGTAAGCGGGAGCTCCTACAATGAGCAGTTCTTC. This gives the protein CASSQVSGSSYNEQFF.

The CDR3 nucleotides read TGTGCCAGCAGCACCGCGGCTAGCGGGGATGGAGAGACCCAGTACTTC. Translation gives CASSTAASGDGETQYF. The chain couples TRBV7-7 to TRBJ2-5, with TRBD2 matching 9 bases. With V trimmed by 5 bases and J by 4 bases, 11 bases remained unmatched. This CDR3 region has 16 residues. Germline assignment: CDR1 SSHAT and CDR2 FNYEAQ (reference sequence).